A single sample gave rise to the 18 T cell receptor beta chains below, sequenced in a study of shared clonotypes between healthy human individuals. Sequencing was performed with immunoSEQ multiplex PCR; in TCRdb, only in-frame clones are kept and a portion is missing. The data contain approximately 2,200,000 clones, about 93% of them singletons. CD45RO-negative, CCR7-positively selected cells formed the naive CD8 fraction, excluding terminally differentiated effector memory CD45RA+ cells. Sequencing used naive CD8+ T cells from PBMCs. The receptors originated from a man aged 18 to 35 in good health. Some clones in this sample may be carry-over from other donors' samples.

This chain joins TRBV11-2 and TRBJ2-7; D uncertain. Trimming removed 1 base from V and 2 bases from J, with 6 bases in between. The CDR3 loop spans 13 amino acids. CDR1 is SGHAT and CDR2 is FQNNGV in the germline V gene. The CDR3 protein is CASSLGRPYEQYF. CDR3 nucleotides: TGTGCCAGCAGCTTAGGGAGACCCTACGAGCAGTACTTC.

The chain is built from TRBV9 and TRBJ2-5, with a weak D call TRBD2 (6 bases). Trimming stripped 3 bases from V and 2 bases from J, with 11 bases between. Germline CDR1 reads SGDLS; CDR2 reads YYNGEE. The CDR3 is 14 residues long. The CDR3 is CASSAGDPQETQYF. In nucleotides, the CDR3 is TGTGCCAGCAGCGCGGGAGATCCGCAAGAGACCCAGTACTTC.

The V and J genes are TRBV7-6 and TRBJ2-7; weak D call: TRBD2 (6 bases). In germline, CDR1 is SGHVS, CDR2 FNYEAQ. Trimming removed 0 bases from V and 5 bases from J, with 20 bases in between. This CDR3 spans 17 amino acids. CDR3 in DNA: TGTGCCAGCAGCTTAGCCCCCGGGACTTCATACGGGGACGAGCAGTACTTC. It yields the protein CASSLAPGTSYGDEQYF. Supplemented by reference TRBV7-6 and TRBJ2-7, the full variable domain reads GAGVSQSPRYKVTKRGQDVALRCDPISGHVSLYWYRQALGQGPEFLTYFNYEAQQDKSGLPNDRFSAERPEGSISTLTIQRTEQRDSAMYRCASSLAPGTSYGDEQYFGPGTRLTVT.

The genes are TRBV28 and TRBJ2-7, with D possibly being TRBD2 (6 bases). The length of the CDR3 is 14 residues. Trimming shortened V by 7 bases and J by 5 bases, and 18 bases separated the two germline ends. Per the germline V gene, CDR1 is MDHEN and CDR2 is SYDVKM. CDR3 DNA sequence: TGTGCCAGCACCCTGGAGGGTACGGTCCACGAGCAGTACTTC. It is translated as CASTLEGTVHEQYF.

The chain couples TRBV7-6 to TRBJ2-2, with 16 nucleotides matching TRBD2. Per germline, CDR1 SGHVS and CDR2 FNYEAQ. V trimming: 6 bases; J trimming: 1 base; junction bases outside the gene matches: 8. This CDR3 is 19 amino acids long. The CDR3 region has the DNA TGTGCCAGCAGTCTATCGGGACTAGCGGGAGGGCTGAACACCGGGGAGCTGTTTTTT. Protein product: CASSLSGLAGGLNTGELFF.

V gene TRBV7-2 combines with J gene TRBJ2-2; 9 bases align to TRBD2. The germline V gene has CDR1 SGHTA and CDR2 FQGNSA. Germline trimming cut 10 bases from V and 5 bases from J; bases unmatched to any gene: 14. This CDR3 region has 16 residues. CDR3 sequence: CANPISSGSITGELFF. CDR3 coding DNA: TGTGCCAACCCCATAAGTAGCGGGAGCATAACCGGGGAGCTGTTTTTT.

This sequence joins TRBV11-2 and TRBJ2-1; the D gene is possibly TRBD2 (5 bases). CDR3 length: 12 amino acids. The V end lost 7 bases, the J end lost 7 bases, and 11 bases lay between the germline ends. CDR1 is SGHAT and CDR2 is FQNNGV in the germline V gene. The CDR3 nucleotides read TGTGCCAGCACCGAGAGGGCTAATGAGCAGTTCTTC. This gives the protein CASTERANEQFF.

The V gene is TRBV7-8, the J gene TRBJ2-7; 8 bases are shared with TRBD1. This CDR3 has 16 amino acids. V was clipped by 5 bases and J by 3 bases; unmatched bases: 12. Germline V gives CDR1 SGHVS, CDR2 FQNEAQ. The CDR3 reads CASSLKTGTGVYEQYF. CDR3 coding DNA: TGTGCCAGCAGCCTAAAGACCGGGACAGGAGTCTACGAGCAGTACTTC.

This chain joins TRBV4-1 and TRBJ1-5; 9 bases match TRBD1. V dropped 0 bases and J dropped 5; count of bases not matched to a gene: 5. CDR1 and CDR2 from the germline V gene are MGHRA and YSYEKL. The CDR3 contains 16 residues. In nucleotides, the CDR3 is TGCGCCAGCAGCCAAGATGGGACAGGGAGCGATCAGCCCCAGCATTTT. This sequence encodes CASSQDGTGSDQPQHF.

A single count supports this clone. This chain uses TRBV5-6 with TRBJ2-1; D is unclear. V gave up 4 bases and J gave up 6 bases, with 11 bases separating them. CDR3 length: 13 residues. In germline, CDR1 is SGHDT, CDR2 YYEEEE. The CDR3 DNA follows: TGTGCCAGCAGCCCTATAATCACCAATGAGCAGTTCTTC. Encoded protein: CASSPIITNEQFF.

On this clone itself: The sample holds other DNA sequences that translate to the same CDR3. V and J are TRBV27 and TRBJ1-5; TRBD1 aligns across 8 bases. CDR1 and CDR2 (germline): MNHEY, SMNVEV (reference sequence). The CDR3 extends over 14 amino acids. V was clipped by 6 bases and J by 5 bases; unmatched bases: 6. The CDR3 reads CASSDRGRDQPQHF. The CDR3 bases are TGTGCCAGCAGCGACAGGGGTCGGGATCAGCCCCAGCATTTT.

The chain links TRBV6-1 to TRBJ1-4; no firm D call. The germline V and J ends were trimmed by 8 bases and 3 bases, with 16 bases remaining between them. There are 15 residues in the CDR3. Germline V gene sequence: CDR1 MNHNS, CDR2 SASEGT. CDR3 DNA sequence: TGTGCCAGCTCCGGCATGACGGATCCTAATGAAAAACTGTTTTTT. This codes for CASSGMTDPNEKLFF.

CDR3 coding DNA: TGTGCCAGCTCCGAGAGACAGCTACTAAGCACAGATACGCAGTATTTT. Translated: CASSERQLLSTDTQYF. The rearrangement uses TRBV27 and TRBJ2-3; a weak D match, TRBD1 (5 bases). The CDR3 totals 16 residues. Germline V gives CDR1 MNHEY, CDR2 SMNVEV (reference sequence). Trimming removed 8 bases from V and 0 bases from J, with 18 bases in between.

Only one count was recorded for this clone. The chain couples TRBV9 to TRBJ2-7, with D hard to call. Germline lookup yields CDR1 SGDLS and CDR2 YYNGEE. The CDR3 is made up of 15 amino acids. V was clipped by 0 bases and J by 3 bases, with 13 bases between them. The CDR3 DNA reads as TGTGCCAGCAGCGTAGGGGTAGGGATGGTCTACGAGCAGTACTTC. Its protein product is CASSVGVGMVYEQYF.

The CDR3 spells CASSPNGGSGNTIYF. CDR3 DNA: TGTGCCAGCAGCCCCAACGGGGGCTCTGGAAACACCATATATTTT. The rearrangement links TRBV9 to TRBJ1-3; D is perhaps TRBD1 (5 bases). Germline V gives CDR1 SGDLS, CDR2 YYNGEE. Trimming cost V 4 bases and J 0 bases, with 11 bases left between them. The CDR3 length is 15 residues.

The J gene is TRBJ2-7, the V gene TRBV19; 9 nucleotides agree with TRBD1. Germline loops: CDR1 LNHDA, CDR2 SQIVND (reference sequence). The ends lost 6 bases at V and 5 bases at J; junction bases unmatched: 11. The CDR3 contains 15 residues. CDR3 in DNA: TGTGCCAGTAGCCAAAGGGGGACAGGGAGAAACGAGCAGTACTTC. Its protein is CASSQRGTGRNEQYF.

The rearrangement uses TRBV7-9 and TRBJ2-2; no reliable D call. This CDR3 is 13 amino acids long. Germline V gene sequence: CDR1 SEHNR, CDR2 FQNEAQ (reference sequence). The ends were cut back, 7 bases at V and 7 bases at J, with 13 bases in the middle. CDR3 nucleotide sequence: TGTGCCAGCAAGGACGGTAGTATCGGGGAGCTGTTTTTT. Amino acids: CASKDGSIGELFF.

V and J are TRBV19 and TRBJ1-2, with no clear D. CDR1 is LNHDA, CDR2 SQIVND, per germline (reference sequence). The CDR3 consists of 14 residues. V was clipped by 5 bases and J by 1 base, with 11 bases between them. For the CDR3, the DNA is TGTGCCAGTAGTTGGGAAAGATTTAACTATGGCTACACCTTC. It specifies CASSWERFNYGYTF.